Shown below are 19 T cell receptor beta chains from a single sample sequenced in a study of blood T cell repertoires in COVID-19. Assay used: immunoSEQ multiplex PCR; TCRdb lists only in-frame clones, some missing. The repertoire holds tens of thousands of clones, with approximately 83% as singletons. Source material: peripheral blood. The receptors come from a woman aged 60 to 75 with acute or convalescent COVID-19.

CDR3 sequence reads: CASRTTGGSQPQHF. The CDR3 DNA sequence: TGTGCCAGCAGAACTACAGGGGGGAGTCAGCCCCAGCATTTT. This chain connects TRBV6-5 to TRBJ1-5, with TRBD1 identical over 8 bases. V was pared by 6 bases and J by 6 bases, with 7 bases of the junction left unmatched. Germline assignment: CDR1 MNHEY and CDR2 SVGAGI. This CDR3 is 14 amino acids long.

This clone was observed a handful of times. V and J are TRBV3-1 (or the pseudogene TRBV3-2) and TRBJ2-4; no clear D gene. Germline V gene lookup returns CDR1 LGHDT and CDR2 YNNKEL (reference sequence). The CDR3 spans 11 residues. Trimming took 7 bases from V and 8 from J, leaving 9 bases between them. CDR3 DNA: TGTGCCAGCATGTCCCGGGACATTCAGTACTTC. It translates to CASMSRDIQYF.

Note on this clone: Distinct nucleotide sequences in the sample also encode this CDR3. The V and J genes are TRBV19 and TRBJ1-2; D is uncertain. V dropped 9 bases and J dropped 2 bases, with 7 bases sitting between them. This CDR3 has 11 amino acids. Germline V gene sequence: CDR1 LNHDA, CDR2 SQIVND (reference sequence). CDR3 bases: TGTGCCAGCTCGCAGAACTATGGCTACACCTTC. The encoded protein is CASSQNYGYTF.

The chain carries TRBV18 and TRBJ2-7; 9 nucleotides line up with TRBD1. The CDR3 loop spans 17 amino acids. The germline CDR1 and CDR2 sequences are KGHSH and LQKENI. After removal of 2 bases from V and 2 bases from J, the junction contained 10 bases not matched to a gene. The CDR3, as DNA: TGTGCCAGCTCACCAGGACAGGGGCCGAAAAGGGCCTACGAGCAGTACTTC. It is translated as CASSPGQGPKRAYEQYF.

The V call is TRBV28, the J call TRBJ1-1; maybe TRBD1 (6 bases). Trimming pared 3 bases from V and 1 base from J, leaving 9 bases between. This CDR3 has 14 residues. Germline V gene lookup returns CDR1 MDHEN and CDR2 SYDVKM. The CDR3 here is CASSFQTGNTEAFF. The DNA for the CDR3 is TGTGCCAGCAGTTTCCAGACAGGGAACACTGAAGCTTTCTTT.

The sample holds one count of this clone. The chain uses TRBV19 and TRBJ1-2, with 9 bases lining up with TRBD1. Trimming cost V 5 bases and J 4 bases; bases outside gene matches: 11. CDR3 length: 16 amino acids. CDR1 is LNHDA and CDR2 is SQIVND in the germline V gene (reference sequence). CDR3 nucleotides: TGTGCCAGTAGTTTAAAATTAACAGGGGGCAGCTATGGCTACACCTTC. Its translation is CASSLKLTGGSYGYTF. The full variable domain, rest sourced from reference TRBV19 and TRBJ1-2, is DGGITQSPKYLFRKEGQNVTLSCEQNLNHDAMYWYRQDPGQGLRLIYYSQIVNDFQKGDIAEGYSVSREKKESFPLTVTSAQKNPTAFYLCASSLKLTGGSYGYTFGSGTRLTVV.

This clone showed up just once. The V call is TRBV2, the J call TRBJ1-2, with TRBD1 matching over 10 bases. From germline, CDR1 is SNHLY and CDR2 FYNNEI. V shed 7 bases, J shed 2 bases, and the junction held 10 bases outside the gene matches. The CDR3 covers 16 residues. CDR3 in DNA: TGTGCCAGCATCCGGGACAGGGGAATTAAGAACTATGGCTACACCTTC. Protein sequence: CASIRDRGIKNYGYTF.

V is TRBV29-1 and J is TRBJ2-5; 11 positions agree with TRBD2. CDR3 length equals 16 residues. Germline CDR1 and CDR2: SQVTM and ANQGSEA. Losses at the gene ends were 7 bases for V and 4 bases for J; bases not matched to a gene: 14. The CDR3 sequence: CSAGGASGGSGETQYF. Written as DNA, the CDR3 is TGCAGCGCCGGAGGGGCTAGCGGGGGGAGTGGAGAGACCCAGTACTTC.

The CDR3 nucleotides are TGTGCCAGCAGCTTAGCTCAGGGGGTCTACGAGCAGTACTTC. It codes for CASSLAQGVYEQYF. The genes are TRBV11-2 and TRBJ2-7; 7 bases agree with TRBD1. This CDR3 contains 14 residues. The germline V gene encodes CDR1 SGHAT and CDR2 FQNNGV. The V segment lost 1 base and the J segment 3 bases; nucleotides outside the gene matches: 3. Using reference TRBV11-2 and TRBJ2-7 for the parts outside the CDR3, the full variable domain is EAGVAQSPRYKIIEKRQSVAFWCNPISGHATLYWYQQILGQGPKLLIQFQNNGVVDDSQLPKDRFSAERLKGVDSTLKIQPAKLEDSAVYLCASSLAQGVYEQYFGPGTRLTVT.

DNA of the CDR3: TGTGCCAGCAGCTCGGGACAAAGTTCCACGGATACGCAGTATTTT. Its translation: CASSSGQSSTDTQYF. V usage is TRBV9 and J usage is TRBJ2-3; D possibly corresponds to TRBD1 (6 bases). CDR1 and CDR2 from the germline V gene are SGDLS and YYNGEE. V shed 4 bases and J shed 6 bases, with 18 bases lying between them. This CDR3 comprises 15 residues.

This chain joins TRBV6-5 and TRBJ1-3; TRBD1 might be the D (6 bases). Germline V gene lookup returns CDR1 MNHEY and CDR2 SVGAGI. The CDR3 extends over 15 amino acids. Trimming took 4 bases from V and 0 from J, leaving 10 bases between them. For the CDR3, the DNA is TGTGCCAGCAGTTCCACAGGGATCTCTGGAAACACCATATATTTT. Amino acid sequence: CASSSTGISGNTIYF.

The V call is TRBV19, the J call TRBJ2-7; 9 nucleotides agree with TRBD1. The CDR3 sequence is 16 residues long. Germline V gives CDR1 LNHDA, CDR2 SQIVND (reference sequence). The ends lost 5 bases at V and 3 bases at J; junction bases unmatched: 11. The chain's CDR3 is CASSVGPRDRVYEQYF. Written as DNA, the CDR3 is TGTGCCAGTAGTGTCGGTCCTCGGGACAGGGTCTACGAGCAGTACTTC.

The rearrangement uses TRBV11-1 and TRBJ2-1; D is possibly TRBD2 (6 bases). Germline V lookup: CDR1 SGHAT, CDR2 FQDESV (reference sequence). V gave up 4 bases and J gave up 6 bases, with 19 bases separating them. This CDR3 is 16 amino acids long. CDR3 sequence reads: CASSYWGEATFNEQFF. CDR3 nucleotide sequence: TGTGCCAGCAGCTACTGGGGGGAGGCAACCTTCAATGAGCAGTTCTTC.

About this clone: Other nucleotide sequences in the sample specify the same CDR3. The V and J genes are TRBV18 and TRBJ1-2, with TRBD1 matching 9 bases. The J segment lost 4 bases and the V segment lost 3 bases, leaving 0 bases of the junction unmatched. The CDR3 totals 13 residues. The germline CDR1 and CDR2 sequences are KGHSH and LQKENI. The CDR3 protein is CASSPDRGYGYTF. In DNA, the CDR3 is TGTGCCAGCTCACCGGACAGGGGCTATGGCTACACCTTC.

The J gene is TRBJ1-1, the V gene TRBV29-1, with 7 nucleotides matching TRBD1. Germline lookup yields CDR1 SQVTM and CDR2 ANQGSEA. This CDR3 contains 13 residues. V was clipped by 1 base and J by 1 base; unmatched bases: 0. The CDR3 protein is CSVEGQGNTEAFF. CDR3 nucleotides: TGCAGCGTTGAAGGACAGGGGAACACTGAAGCTTTCTTT.

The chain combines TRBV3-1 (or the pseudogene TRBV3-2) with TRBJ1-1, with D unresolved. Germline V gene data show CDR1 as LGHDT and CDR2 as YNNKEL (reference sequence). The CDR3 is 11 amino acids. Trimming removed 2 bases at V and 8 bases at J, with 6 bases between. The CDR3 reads CASSQTDEAFF. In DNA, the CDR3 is TGTGCCAGCAGCCAAACAGACGAAGCTTTCTTT.

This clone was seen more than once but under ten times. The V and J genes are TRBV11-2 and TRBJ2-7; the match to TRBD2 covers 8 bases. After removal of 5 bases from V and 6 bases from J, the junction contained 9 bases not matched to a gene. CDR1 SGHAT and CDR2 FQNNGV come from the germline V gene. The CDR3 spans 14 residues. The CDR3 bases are TGTGCCAGCAGCCCCAGCGGGAGTCTAGGCGAGCAGTACTTC. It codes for CASSPSGSLGEQYF.

CDR3 in DNA: TGTGCCAGCAGCTTAGGCGGGGGGGACACCGGGGAGCTGTTTTTT. Its protein product is CASSLGGGDTGELFF. The J gene is TRBJ2-2, the V gene TRBV7-8; 9 positions agree with TRBD2. V lost 1 base to trimming and J lost 3 bases; unmatched junction nucleotides: 0. The CDR3 is made up of 15 amino acids. Germline values: CDR1 SGHVS, CDR2 FQNEAQ.

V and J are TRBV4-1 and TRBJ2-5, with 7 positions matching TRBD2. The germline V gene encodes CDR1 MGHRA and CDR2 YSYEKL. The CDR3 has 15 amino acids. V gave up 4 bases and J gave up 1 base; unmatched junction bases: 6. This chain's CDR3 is CASSLGSGGQETQYF. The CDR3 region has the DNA TGCGCCAGCAGCCTGGGCTCGGGGGGCCAAGAGACCCAGTACTTC.